These T cell receptor beta chains were read from a single sample in a study of blood T cell repertoires in COVID-19. Libraries were prepared by immunoSEQ multiplex PCR; TCRdb keeps only in-frame clonotypes and omits some of them. The sample lists over 100,000 clones; roughly 80% were seen once. Sample: peripheral blood. Receptor source: a human donor in a cohort sampled during active or convalescent COVID-19. CDR3s include the opening cysteine and the closing phenylalanine or tryptophan.

length	V	J	CDR3
13	TRBV4-3	TRBJ2-7	CASSQQGFGEQYF
12	TRBV6-2/TRBV6-3	TRBJ1-5	CASSPTDRVGHF
19	TRBV7-2	TRBJ2-1	CASSFWASGRGSSYNEQFF
15	TRBV5-1	TRBJ2-2	CASSRGQANTGELFF
16	TRBV4-2	TRBJ1-4	CASSQVQTDLFEKLFF
12	TRBV6-2/TRBV6-3	TRBJ1-5	CASSRLGQLPHF
16	TRBV5-6	TRBJ1-6	CASSLTGSSYNSPLHF
15	TRBV6-2/TRBV6-3	TRBJ1-1	CASSIRGQGNTEAFF
16	TRBV7-9	TRBJ2-3	CASSFIAGPSGDTQYF
17	TRBV7-3	TRBJ2-1	CASSLNGRGTGSNEQFF
15	TRBV19	TRBJ1-1	CASSRAGQQNTEAFF
13	TRBV14	TRBJ2-1	CASSQVQAGEQFF
12	TRBV21-1	TRBJ1-2	CASSKSGDGYTF
14	TRBV19	TRBJ1-2	CASSRRQGDYGYTF
12	TRBV3-1/TRBV3-2	TRBJ2-3	CASSPTWDTQYF
16	TRBV5-1	TRBJ1-3	CASSSIGGASGNTIYF
18	TRBV28	TRBJ2-3	CASNYLAGAPIGTDTQYF
15	TRBV7-9	TRBJ1-6	CASTPSSDMYSPLHF
15	TRBV7-2	TRBJ2-2	CASSLGTLNTGELFF
20	TRBV3-1/TRBV3-2	TRBJ2-5	CASSQEGWTSGRVEQETQYF
14	TRBV7-9	TRBJ1-1	CASSSWTGTTEAFF
14	TRBV7-6	TRBJ2-1	CASSLRYRVNEQFF
13	TRBV29-1	TRBJ1-5	CSFSPGKEQPQHF
13	TRBV27	TRBJ1-1	CASRMAGGSEAFF
13	TRBV19	TRBJ2-1	CASGGSRGNEQFF
13	TRBV14	TRBJ2-5	CASSQVLRETQYF
15	TRBV6-4	TRBJ2-6	CASSVTASGANVLTF
15	TRBV19	TRBJ1-2	CASSIDSAGDYGYTF
14	TRBV11-2	TRBJ1-1	CASSSLKVFAEAFF
15	TRBV3-1/TRBV3-2	TRBJ1-5	CASSDKTGGGQPQHF
16	TRBV11-2	TRBJ2-1	CASSPTTSSAGNEQFF
17	TRBV27	TRBJ2-3	CASSPGLAGVVTDTQYF
16	TRBV4-3	TRBJ1-2	CASSPLGEGGGYGYTF